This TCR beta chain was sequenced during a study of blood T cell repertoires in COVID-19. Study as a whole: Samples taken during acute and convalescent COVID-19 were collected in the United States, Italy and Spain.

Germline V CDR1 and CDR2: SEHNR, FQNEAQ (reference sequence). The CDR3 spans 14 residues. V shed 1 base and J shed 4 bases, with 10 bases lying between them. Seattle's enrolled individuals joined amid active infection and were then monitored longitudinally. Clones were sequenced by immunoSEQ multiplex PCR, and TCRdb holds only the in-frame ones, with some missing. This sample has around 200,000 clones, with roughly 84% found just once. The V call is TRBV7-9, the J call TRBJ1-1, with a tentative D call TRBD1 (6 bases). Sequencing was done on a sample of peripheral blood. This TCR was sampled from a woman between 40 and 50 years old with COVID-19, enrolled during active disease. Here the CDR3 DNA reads TGTGCCAGCAGCTTAGAACAGGGACCCACTGAAGCTTTCTTT. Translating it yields CASSLEQGPTEAFF.